This paragraph covers one TCR beta chain sequence. Its antigen is not known. The TCR beta cDNA libraries carried unique molecular identifiers. TCRdb redid the calling of the PCR reads with MiXCR, one entry per CDR3 protein. The table includes more than 450,000 distinct CDR3 sequences, around a third detected once. The sample belongs to a study of post-analysis software for immune sequencing data. Study summary: Disease trajectories encompassed relapsing-remitting, secondary progressive and progressive-relapsing multiple sclerosis. Study-wide points: The normalized Chao1 diversity of multiple sclerosis patients was significantly lower than that of controls. By F measure, strong co-clustering occurred among samples prepared in the same batch.

The specimen was blood. This TCR derives from a girl aged 2-17 years with multiple sclerosis.

CDR3 amino acids: CASNSGAGSSTDTQYF. As DNA, the CDR3 is TGCGCCAGCAACTCAGGAGCGGGGTCTAGCACAGATACGCAGTATTTT. V usage is TRBV5-1 and J usage is TRBJ2-3, with TRBD2 matching over 7 bases. The CDR3 covers 16 residues. CDR1 is SGHRS and CDR2 is YFSETQ in the germline V gene. V lost 6 bases, J lost 0 bases, and 10 bases stayed unmatched. Variable domain in full (rest from reference TRBV5-1 and TRBJ2-3): KAGVTQTPRYLIKTRGQQVTLSCSPISGHRSVSWYQQTPGQGLQFLFEYFSETQRNKGNFPGRFSGRQFSNSRSEMNVSTLELGDSALYLCASNSGAGSSTDTQYFGPGTRLTVL.